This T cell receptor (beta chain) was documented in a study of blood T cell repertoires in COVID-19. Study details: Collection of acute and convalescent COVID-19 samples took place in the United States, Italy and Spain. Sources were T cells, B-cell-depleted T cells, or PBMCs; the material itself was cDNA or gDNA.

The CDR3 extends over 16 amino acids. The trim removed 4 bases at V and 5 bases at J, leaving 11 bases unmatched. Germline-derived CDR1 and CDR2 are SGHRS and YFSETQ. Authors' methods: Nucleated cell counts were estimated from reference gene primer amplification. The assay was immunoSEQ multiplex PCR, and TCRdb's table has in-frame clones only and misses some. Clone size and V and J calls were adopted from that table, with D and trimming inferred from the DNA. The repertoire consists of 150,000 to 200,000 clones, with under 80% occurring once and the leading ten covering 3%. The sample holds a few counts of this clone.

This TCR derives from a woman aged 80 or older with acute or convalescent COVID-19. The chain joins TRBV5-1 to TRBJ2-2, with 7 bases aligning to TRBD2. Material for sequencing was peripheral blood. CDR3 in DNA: TGCGCCAGCAGCCCGGTGTTGCTAGCGGAGACCGGGGAGCTGTTTTTT. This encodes CASSPVLLAETGELFF.